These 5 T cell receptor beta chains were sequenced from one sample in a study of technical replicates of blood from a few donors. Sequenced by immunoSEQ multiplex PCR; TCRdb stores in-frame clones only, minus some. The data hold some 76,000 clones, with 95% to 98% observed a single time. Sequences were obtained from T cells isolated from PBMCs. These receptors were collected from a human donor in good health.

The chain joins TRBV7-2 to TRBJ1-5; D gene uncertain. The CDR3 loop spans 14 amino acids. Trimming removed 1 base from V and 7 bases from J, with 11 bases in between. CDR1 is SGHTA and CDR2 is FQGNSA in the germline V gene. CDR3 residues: CASSLGGQDQPQHF. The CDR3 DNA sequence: TGTGCCAGCAGCTTAGGAGGGCAGGACCAGCCCCAGCATTTT.

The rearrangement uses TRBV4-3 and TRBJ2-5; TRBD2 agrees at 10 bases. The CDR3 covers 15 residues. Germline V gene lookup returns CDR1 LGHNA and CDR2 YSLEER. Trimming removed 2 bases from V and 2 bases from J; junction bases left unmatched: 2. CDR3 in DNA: TGCGCCAGCAGCCAATGGACTAGCGGACAAGAGACCCAGTACTTC. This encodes CASSQWTSGQETQYF.

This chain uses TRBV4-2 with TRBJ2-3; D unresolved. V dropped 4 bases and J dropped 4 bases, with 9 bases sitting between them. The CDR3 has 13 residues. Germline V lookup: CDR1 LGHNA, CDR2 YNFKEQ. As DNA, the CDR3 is TGTGCCAGCAGCCTCGGTGGGCCAGATACGCAGTATTTT. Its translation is CASSLGGPDTQYF.

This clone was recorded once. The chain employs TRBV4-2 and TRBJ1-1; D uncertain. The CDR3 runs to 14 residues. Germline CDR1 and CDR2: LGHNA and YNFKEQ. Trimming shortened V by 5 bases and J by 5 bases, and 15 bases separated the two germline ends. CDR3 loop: CASSDAPAGTEAFF. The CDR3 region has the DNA TGTGCCAGCAGCGATGCGCCGGCGGGGACTGAAGCTTTCTTT.

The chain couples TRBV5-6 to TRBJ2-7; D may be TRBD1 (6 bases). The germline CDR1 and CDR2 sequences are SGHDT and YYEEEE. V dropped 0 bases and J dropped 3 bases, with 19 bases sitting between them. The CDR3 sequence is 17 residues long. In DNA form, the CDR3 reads TGTGCCAGCAGCTTGGGTGTGAAGGGAGACAGGCGCTACGAGCAGTACTTC. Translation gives CASSLGVKGDRRYEQYF.